The 30 T cell receptor beta chains below all came from one sample that was sequenced in a study of shared clonotypes between healthy human individuals (dated by TCRdb to the early 2020s). Libraries came from the immunoSEQ multiplex PCR assay. In TCRdb, the immuneACCESS table is reduced to in-frame sequences with V and J assigned. These tables do not hold every clone; where another copy was compared, an unresolved V gene accounts for under half, and the others remain unexplained. Across this sample there are about 2.3 million clones, with more than 80% seen only once. The ten largest clones capture approximately 0.4% of the sample. The sequenced material came from naive CD4+ T cells from PBMCs. What this sample's cell subset or site label stands for: CD45RA+ positively selected. The source of these receptors is a man between 18 and 29 years old in good health. Some clones in this sample may be carry-over from other donors' samples.

This chain joins TRBV28 and TRBJ2-1, with 12 bases matching TRBD2. The CDR3 has 15 amino acids. Germline CDR1 reads MDHEN; CDR2 reads SYDVKM. V lost 6 bases and J lost 9; bases outside the gene matches: 9. In DNA form, the CDR3 reads TGTGCCAGCAGCCCACTCGGACTAGCGGGAAGTGAGCAGTTCTTC. Translation: CASSPLGLAGSEQFF.

The V gene is TRBV28, the J gene TRBJ2-7; D remains unclear. The length of the CDR3 is 13 residues. V gave up 7 bases and J gave up 2 bases, with 12 bases separating them. Germline assignment: CDR1 MDHEN and CDR2 SYDVKM. CDR3 protein: CASTPGPTYEQYF. In DNA, the CDR3 is TGTGCCAGCACCCCGGGCCCAACCTACGAGCAGTACTTC. Full variable domain (outside the CDR3, taken from reference TRBV28 and TRBJ2-7): DVKVTQSSRYLVKRTGEKVFLECVQDMDHENMFWYRQDPGLGLRLIYFSYDVKMKEKGDIPEGYSVSREKKERFSLILESASTNQTSMYLCASTPGPTYEQYFGPGTRLTVT.

The V and J genes are TRBV5-4 and TRBJ2-3; D gene ambiguous. CDR1 is SGHNT and CDR2 is YYREEE in the germline V gene (reference sequence). This CDR3 is 12 amino acids long. V was pared by 4 bases and J by 2 bases, with 5 bases between. CDR3 DNA: TGTGCCAGCAGCCCGTACACAGATACGCAGTATTTT. Residues: CASSPYTDTQYF.

For the CDR3, the DNA is TGTGCCAGCAGCTTGGGAGATACTAACTATGGCTACACCTTC. It yields the protein CASSLGDTNYGYTF. The rearrangement joins TRBV5-4 to TRBJ1-2; no clear D gene. V lost 0 bases and J lost 0, with 6 bases in between. CDR3 length: 14 amino acids. CDR1 is SGHNT and CDR2 is YYREEE in the germline V gene (reference sequence). Full variable domain (outside the CDR3, taken from reference TRBV5-4 and TRBJ1-2): ETGVTQSPTHLIKTRGQQVTLRCSSQSGHNTVSWYQQALGQGPQFIFQYYREEENGRGNFPPRFSGLQFPNYSSELNVNALELDDSALYLCASSLGDTNYGYTFGSGTRLTVV.

In regard to this clone: At the DNA level, this CDR3 is encoded by other sequences in the same sample as well. This rearrangement joins TRBV4-1 to TRBJ2-1; the match to TRBD2 covers 15 bases. CDR1 is MGHRA and CDR2 is YSYEKL in the germline V gene. This CDR3 spans 15 amino acids. V was clipped by 3 bases and J by 6 bases; unmatched bases: 0. This CDR3 is CASSQGLAGGNEQFF. Written as DNA, the CDR3 is TGCGCCAGCAGCCAGGGACTAGCGGGGGGCAATGAGCAGTTCTTC.

The chain carries TRBV28 and TRBJ1-2; the D gene is possibly TRBD1 (5 bases). CDR3 size: 14 residues. Germline V gives CDR1 MDHEN, CDR2 SYDVKM. Trimming took off 7 bases at V and 2 bases at J, with 14 bases between the two ends. DNA for the CDR3: TGTGCCAGCAACGGGGGGATCGGGAACTATGGCTACACCTTC. This sequence encodes CASNGGIGNYGYTF.

Only a few counts were recorded for this clone. The chain has TRBV18 and TRBJ1-1; D is undetermined. The CDR3 spans 13 residues. Trimming stripped 6 bases from V and 1 base from J, with 9 bases between. Germline V gene lookup returns CDR1 KGHSH and CDR2 LQKENI. The CDR3 here is CASSQLGNTEAFF. CDR3 in DNA: TGTGCCAGCTCCCAATTAGGGAACACTGAAGCTTTCTTT.

V and J are TRBV21-1 and TRBJ2-1. TRBV21-1 is classified as a pseudogene. This CDR3 spans 20 amino acids. CDR3 amino acids: CASRQKSRGLTSCCYNEQFF. The DNA of the CDR3 is TGTGCCAGCAGGCAAAAAAGCAGGGGCCTCACTAGCTGCTGTTACAATGAGCAGTTCTTC.

This clone appeared once. This chain uses TRBV5-4 with TRBJ1-1, with a tentative D call TRBD1 (6 bases). The germline V gene has CDR1 SGHNT and CDR2 YYREEE (reference sequence). V lost 0 bases, J lost 0 bases, and 12 bases lay in between. The CDR3 runs 16 residues. In nucleotides, the CDR3 is TGTGCCAGCAGCTTGGCCACAGGGAGCATGAACACTGAAGCTTTCTTT. This sequence encodes CASSLATGSMNTEAFF. Combining the CDR3 with reference TRBV5-4 and TRBJ1-1 gives the whole variable domain ETGVTQSPTHLIKTRGQQVTLRCSSQSGHNTVSWYQQALGQGPQFIFQYYREEENGRGNFPPRFSGLQFPNYSSELNVNALELDDSALYLCASSLATGSMNTEAFFGQGTRLTVV.

This sequence joins TRBV5-4 and TRBJ2-7; weak D call: TRBD2 (7 bases). This CDR3 comprises 16 residues. Looked up from germline, CDR1 is SGHNT and CDR2 is YYREEE (reference sequence). V was shortened by 1 base and J by 5 bases, with 19 bases between the two germline ends. The CDR3 sequence is CASSLSPSGDTNEQYF. The CDR3 DNA is TGTGCCAGCAGCTTGTCCCCCAGCGGGGACACTAACGAGCAGTACTTC.

This chain links TRBV6-5 with TRBJ1-2, with 7 nucleotides matching TRBD1. CDR1 and CDR2 from the germline V gene are MNHEY and SVGAGI. Germline trimming cut 5 bases from V and 7 bases from J; bases unmatched to any gene: 4. CDR3 size: 12 residues. The CDR3 is CASSTGVGGYTF. CDR3 coding DNA: TGTGCCAGCAGTACAGGGGTTGGTGGCTACACCTTC.

The J gene is TRBJ2-7, the V gene TRBV11-1; D unclear. Germline V lookup: CDR1 SGHAT, CDR2 FQDESV (reference sequence). This CDR3 is built from 13 residues. Between the trimmed V and J ends, which lost 4 bases and 2 bases, there was a span of 9 bases. The CDR3, as DNA: TGTGCCAGCAGCTCTAAATCCCCCTACGAGCAGTACTTC. Translating it yields CASSSKSPYEQYF.

The chain has TRBV5-1 and TRBJ2-6; either TRBD1 or TRBD2 may fit D (5 bases each). CDR1 and CDR2 from the germline V gene are SGHRS and YFSETQ. The V end lost 0 bases, the J end lost 3 bases, and 19 bases lay between the germline ends. This CDR3 is built from 19 residues. The CDR3 loop reads CASSLGPGTAGGGANVLTF. The DNA of the CDR3 is TGCGCCAGCAGCTTGGGACCCGGGACCGCCGGAGGTGGGGCCAACGTCCTGACTTTC.

The genes are TRBV4-1 and TRBJ2-1; 15 nucleotides match TRBD2. CDR1 and CDR2 from the germline V gene are MGHRA and YSYEKL. CDR3 size: 17 residues. The ends lost 4 bases at V and 8 bases at J; junction bases unmatched: 9. CDR3 DNA: TGCGCCAGCAGCCTACCGGGACTAGCGGGAGGTGGGTATGAGCAGTTCTTC. Translated, it gives CASSLPGLAGGGYEQFF.

V and J are TRBV4-2 and TRBJ1-1; D is undetermined. The CDR3 totals 13 residues. V lost 2 bases, J lost 3 bases, and 7 bases lay in between. Germline V CDR1 and CDR2: LGHNA, YNFKEQ. In DNA, the CDR3 is TGTGCCAGCAGCCAACCTCAGGACACTGAAGCTTTCTTT. This gives the protein CASSQPQDTEAFF.

The rearrangement joins TRBV7-2 to TRBJ2-3; D is perhaps TRBD1 or TRBD2 (5 bases each). The V and J ends lost 6 bases and 3 bases respectively, with 19 bases between them. Germline V gene data show CDR1 as SGHTA and CDR2 as FQGNSA. CDR3 length equals 16 residues. This CDR3 reads CASSYWGGWETDTQYF. The CDR3 DNA follows: TGTGCCAGCAGTTATTGGGGCGGCTGGGAGACAGATACGCAGTATTTT.

J is TRBJ1-6 and V is TRBV5-1; D is possibly TRBD1 (5 bases). The germline gives CDR1 SGHRS, CDR2 YFSETQ. V lost 0 bases to trimming and J lost 9 bases, with 13 bases between them. CDR3 length: 15 residues. The CDR3 region is CASSLGSQGRSPLHF. The CDR3 DNA sequence: TGCGCCAGCAGCTTGGGGTCTCAGGGCCGTTCACCCCTCCACTTT.

The chain has TRBV28 and TRBJ1-2; D not certain. CDR3 length equals 15 residues. Germline CDR1 MDHEN, CDR2 SYDVKM. V was cut by 3 bases and J by 5 bases, with 16 bases left in between. The CDR3 loop is CASSFTISRAYGYTF. Here the CDR3 DNA reads TGTGCCAGCAGTTTTACCATTTCTAGAGCTTATGGCTACACCTTC.

The chain employs TRBV4-2 and TRBJ2-7; possibly TRBD2 for D (6 bases). Germline lookup yields CDR1 LGHNA and CDR2 YNFKEQ. The CDR3 loop spans 16 amino acids. V gave up 2 bases and J gave up 2 bases, with 16 bases separating them. The CDR3 spells CASSQLRLVYPYEQYF. The CDR3 DNA reads TGTGCCAGCAGCCAATTGCGACTAGTTTACCCCTACGAGCAGTACTTC.

J is TRBJ2-7 and V is TRBV5-1, with D possibly TRBD2 on 6 matching bases. The length of the CDR3 is 12 residues. V lost 7 bases and J 6 bases, leaving 14 bases between the germline ends. CDR1 and CDR2 from the germline V gene are SGHRS and YFSETQ. The CDR3 loop is CASRDGGREQYF. The CDR3 DNA follows: TGCGCCAGCCGGGACGGAGGGCGCGAGCAGTACTTC.

This sequence joins TRBV5-1 and TRBJ2-7; D is ambiguous. The germline V gene has CDR1 SGHRS and CDR2 YFSETQ. Deletions cut 4 bases from V and 5 bases from J, with 19 bases between. The CDR3 covers 15 residues. CDR3 sequence: CASSPVYAGQNEQYF. The CDR3 DNA is TGCGCCAGCAGCCCGGTTTACGCCGGGCAGAACGAGCAGTACTTC.

The rearrangement links TRBV7-9 to TRBJ2-4; 7 positions match TRBD1. Germline V gene lookup returns CDR1 SEHNR and CDR2 FQNEAQ (reference sequence). The CDR3 spans 15 residues. The ends lost 5 bases at V and 6 bases at J; junction bases unmatched: 10. CDR3 sequence reads: CASSPRDSPRNIQYF. Written as DNA, the CDR3 is TGTGCCAGCAGCCCAAGGGACAGTCCCCGAAACATTCAGTACTTC.

CDR3 coding DNA: TGTGCCAGCAGCTTTGGGGGTAGTTCAGGCGAGCAGTTCTTC. Its translation is CASSFGGSSGEQFF. The V gene is TRBV7-3, the J gene TRBJ2-1; the D call may be TRBD1 or TRBD2 (5 bases each). The CDR3 covers 14 residues. CDR1 is SGHTA, CDR2 FQGTGA, per germline. The V end was cut by 3 bases, the J end by 10 bases, with 16 bases between.

In its sample, this clone was seen once. The chain employs TRBV5-4 and TRBJ2-7; no firm D call. The CDR3 consists of 13 residues. In germline, CDR1 is SGHNT, CDR2 YYREEE (reference sequence). The V end lost 4 bases, the J end lost 2 bases, and 10 bases lay between the germline ends. CDR3 in DNA: TGTGCCAGCAGCCGAGGAGCAACCTACGAGCAGTACTTC. It encodes CASSRGATYEQYF.

The V call is TRBV5-1, the J call TRBJ2-7; 10 nucleotides agree with TRBD2. The germline V gene encodes CDR1 SGHRS and CDR2 YFSETQ. V gave up 3 bases and J gave up 6 bases; unmatched junction bases: 9. This CDR3 spans 15 amino acids. The CDR3 DNA sequence: TGCGCCAGCAGCTCGGAAAGCGGGAGGGCGACCGAGCAGTACTTC. This encodes CASSSESGRATEQYF.

The chain employs TRBV19 and TRBJ1-2; D remains ambiguous. CDR1 is LNHDA, CDR2 SQIVND, per germline (reference sequence). The CDR3 sequence is 14 residues long. The germline V and J ends were trimmed by 0 bases and 6 bases, with 11 bases remaining between them. The CDR3 loop reads CASSIDRWQHGYTF. The CDR3 region has the DNA TGTGCCAGTAGTATAGATCGATGGCAGCATGGCTACACCTTC.

The chain recombines TRBV5-1 with TRBJ1-2; tentative D call: TRBD1 (5 bases). The CDR3 covers 17 residues. Germline CDR1 SGHRS, CDR2 YFSETQ. Trimming pared 0 bases from V and 6 bases from J, leaving 21 bases between. The CDR3, as DNA: TGCGCCAGCAGCTTGGCAGGTTTGACAGCGGGGACTCATGGCTACACCTTC. Protein product: CASSLAGLTAGTHGYTF. The full variable domain, with the rest looked up from reference TRBV5-1 and TRBJ1-2, is KAGVTQTPRYLIKTRGQQVTLSCSPISGHRSVSWYQQTPGQGLQFLFEYFSETQRNKGNFPGRFSGRQFSNSRSEMNVSTLELGDSALYLCASSLAGLTAGTHGYTFGSGTRLTVV.

The chain employs TRBV20-1 and TRBJ1-2, with 10 bases lining up with TRBD1. This CDR3 contains 11 residues. With V trimmed by 8 bases and J by 6 bases, 3 bases remained unmatched. Germline values: CDR1 DFQATT, CDR2 SNEGSKA (reference sequence). CDR3 coding DNA: TGCAGTTGGGACAGGGGCAATGGCTACACCTTC. This encodes CSWDRGNGYTF.

The chain links TRBV10-3 to TRBJ1-2; no definite D call. Germline CDR1 and CDR2: ENHRY and SYGVKD. CDR3 length: 13 residues. Trimming pared 8 bases from V and 2 bases from J, leaving 12 bases between. The CDR3 region has the DNA TGTGCCATCGCAGGTACAATAAACTATGGCTACACCTTC. Translated, it gives CAIAGTINYGYTF.

This chain joins TRBV6-6 and TRBJ2-1, with D hard to call. CDR1 MNHNY and CDR2 SVGAGI come from the germline V gene (reference sequence). The germline V and J ends were trimmed by 4 bases and 0 bases, with 10 bases remaining between them. The CDR3 consists of 15 residues. The CDR3 DNA sequence: TGTGCCAGCAGTTCCCCTCTGTACTCCTACAATGAGCAGTTCTTC. Translated, it gives CASSSPLYSYNEQFF.